The next 11 T cell receptor beta chains were all read from a single sample in a study of technical replicates of blood from a handful of donors (dated by TCRdb to 2016 to 2017). Preparation of the library involved the immunoSEQ multiplex PCR assay. This immuneACCESS table, as held by TCRdb, lists in-frame sequences with V and J called but not all clones. Of the missing ones, under half trace to an unresolved V gene in checked studies; the others have no known cause. Present in this sample are about 81,000 clones, 75% to 90% of which were seen just once. The ten largest clones take up around 3.9% of the sample. Sequenced sample: PBMCs. The receptors originated from a human donor in good health. Some clones in this sample may be carry-over from other donors' samples.

In its sample, this clone was seen once. CDR3 sequence: CASSPIRGIYTEAFF. CDR3 in DNA: TGTGCCAGCAGCCCGATCAGGGGGATCTACACTGAAGCTTTCTTT. The chain combines TRBV7-9 with TRBJ1-1; 7 bases are a match to TRBD1. The ends lost 5 bases at V and 3 bases at J; junction bases unmatched: 9. CDR3 length equals 15 residues. Germline CDR1 is SEHNR and CDR2 is FQNEAQ (reference sequence).

The chain uses TRBV7-9 and TRBJ2-3, with 9 bases that match TRBD2. CDR1 is SEHNR, CDR2 FQNEAQ, per germline (reference sequence). Trimming cost V 5 bases and J 4 bases; bases outside gene matches: 4. The CDR3 is 14 amino acids. In DNA form, the CDR3 reads TGTGCCAGCAGCAGTAGCGGGGGCGCAGATACGCAGTATTTT. Amino acids: CASSSSGGADTQYF.

V is TRBV7-3 and J is TRBJ1-2; D not resolved. The CDR3 has 15 amino acids. Germline assignment: CDR1 SGHTA and CDR2 FQGTGA. Trimming removed 0 bases at V and 7 bases at J, with 15 bases between. Here the CDR3 DNA reads TGTGCCAGCAGCTTAACTAACCAGGCCGGCAGTGGCTACACCTTC. It is translated as CASSLTNQAGSGYTF.

J is TRBJ1-2 and V is TRBV28; 9 nucleotides match TRBD1. The trim removed 2 bases at V and 0 bases at J, leaving 4 bases unmatched. CDR1 and CDR2 (germline): MDHEN, SYDVKM. The CDR3 is 16 residues long. This CDR3 is CASSLAGTGSNYGYTF. The DNA of the CDR3 is TGTGCCAGCAGTTTAGCAGGGACAGGGTCTAACTATGGCTACACCTTC.

The V gene is TRBV7-8, the J gene TRBJ2-7; D not certain. V was clipped by 2 bases and J by 0 bases, with 11 bases between them. CDR1 is SGHVS and CDR2 is FQNEAQ in the germline V gene. The CDR3 totals 15 residues. The chain's CDR3 is CASSLQESSSYEQYF. The CDR3 nucleotides are TGTGCCAGCAGCTTACAAGAATCTAGCTCCTACGAGCAGTACTTC.

V usage is TRBV7-9 and J usage is TRBJ1-2, with 12 bases fitting TRBD1. CDR3 length: 14 residues. The V gene end was trimmed by 4 bases and the J gene end by 6 bases; junction bases not matched to a gene: 3. Germline V gene lookup returns CDR1 SEHNR and CDR2 FQNEAQ (reference sequence). CDR3 bases: TGTGCCAGCAGCTCCGGGACAGGGGGCCATGGCTACACCTTC. Amino acids: CASSSGTGGHGYTF.

DNA for the CDR3: TGTGCCAGCAGTCGTTTACCCTACGAGCAGTACTTC. It codes for CASSRLPYEQYF. The chain joins TRBV6-6 to TRBJ2-5; D is unclear. The end of the DNA aligns better with TRBJ2-7, so the J call may be wrong. CDR3 length: 12 amino acids. Germline values: CDR1 MNHNY, CDR2 SVGAGI (reference sequence).

This clone was seen only once. The gene calls are TRBV5-1 and TRBJ2-4; 7 bases are a match to TRBD1. The CDR3 covers 12 residues. After removal of 5 bases from V and 13 bases from J, the junction contained 9 bases not matched to a gene. Germline CDR1 reads SGHRS; CDR2 reads YFSETQ. The CDR3 region is CASSVSGTVQYF. In DNA form, the CDR3 reads TGCGCCAGCAGTGTGTCCGGGACAGTACAGTACTTC.

Only a few counts were recorded for this clone. The chain recombines TRBV5-1 with TRBJ2-3, with D possibly being TRBD2 (5 bases). Trimming took 1 base from V and 8 from J, leaving 14 bases between them. The CDR3 totals 14 residues. Germline loops: CDR1 SGHRS, CDR2 YFSETQ. CDR3 sequence: CASSLNEGEGTQYF. The CDR3 nucleotides are TGCGCCAGCAGCTTGAACGAGGGAGAGGGTACGCAGTATTTT. The complete variable domain, with remaining parts taken from reference TRBV5-1 and TRBJ2-3, reads KAGVTQTPRYLIKTRGQQVTLSCSPISGHRSVSWYQQTPGQGLQFLFEYFSETQRNKGNFPGRFSGRQFSNSRSEMNVSTLELGDSALYLCASSLNEGEGTQYFGPGTRLTVL.

The CDR3 protein is CASMWASGSLEQYF. In DNA, the CDR3 is TGTGCCAGCATGTGGGCTAGCGGGAGCCTCGAGCAGTACTTC. V and J are TRBV2 and TRBJ2-7; 10 nucleotides align to TRBD2. Germline V gene sequence: CDR1 SNHLY, CDR2 FYNNEI. CDR3 length equals 14 residues. Trimming removed 7 bases from V and 6 bases from J; junction bases left unmatched: 9.

The chain combines TRBV5-4 with TRBJ2-5; 9 positions match TRBD1. The CDR3 consists of 14 residues. V dropped 4 bases and J dropped 5; count of bases not matched to a gene: 6. In germline, CDR1 is SGHNT, CDR2 YYREEE (reference sequence). CDR3 residues: CASSGQGSAETQYF. The CDR3 DNA is TGTGCCAGCAGCGGACAGGGGTCAGCGGAGACCCAGTACTTC.